Below are 14 T cell receptor beta chains sequenced from a single sample in a study of T-cell reconstitution after alpha-beta-depleted transplantation in children. It was with unique molecular identifiers that the TCRbeta library was prepared. Each CDR3 protein gets one entry after TCRdb re-called the PCR reads with MiXCR. The sample holds 100,000 or so distinct CDR3 sequences, 10% to 15% seen once. The specimen comprised PBMCs from the stem cell graft donor, sampled from the stem cell graft. These receptors were taken from a human donor who donated a stem cell graft to a child with inherited bone marrow failure.

This clonotype was counted between two and nine times. In DNA form, the CDR3 reads TGTGCCAGCAGCTTATTTTCCGGGGCTGAAGCTTTCTTT. This sequence encodes CASSLFSGAEAFF. The V gene is TRBV7-2, the J gene TRBJ1-1; D unresolved. The CDR3 sequence is 13 residues long. Trimming shortened V by 2 bases and J by 6 bases, and 10 bases separated the two germline ends. CDR1 and CDR2 (germline): SGHTA, FQGNSA.

This clonotype occurred many times. The rearrangement uses TRBV10-3 and TRBJ2-3, with 7 bases that match TRBD1. CDR3 size: 14 residues. J was trimmed by 3 bases and V by 2 bases; bases with no gene match: 2. Germline V CDR1 and CDR2: ENHRY, SYGVKD. The DNA of the CDR3 is TGTGCCATCAGTGAGGCAGGGGGAACAGATACGCAGTATTTT. This sequence encodes CAISEAGGTDTQYF.

The chain employs TRBV20-1 and TRBJ2-1; 10 bases are a match to TRBD2. The CDR3 sequence is 13 residues long. Germline CDR1 and CDR2: DFQATT and SNEGSKA (reference sequence). CDR3 protein: CSAFQLAGNEQFF. For the CDR3, the DNA is TGCAGCGCTTTTCAACTAGCGGGGAATGAGCAGTTCTTC.

A few counts support this clonotype. The CDR3 sequence: CASSPGADQPQHF. CDR3 in DNA: TGCGCCAGCAGCCCAGGCGCGGATCAGCCCCAGCATTTT. The chain joins TRBV5-1 to TRBJ1-5; no reliable D call. Trimming left V 4 bases short and J 5 bases short, with 10 bases between. CDR1 is SGHRS and CDR2 is YFSETQ in the germline V gene. This CDR3 spans 13 amino acids. Combining the CDR3 with reference TRBV5-1 and TRBJ1-5 gives the whole variable domain KAGVTQTPRYLIKTRGQQVTLSCSPISGHRSVSWYQQTPGQGLQFLFEYFSETQRNKGNFPGRFSGRQFSNSRSEMNVSTLELGDSALYLCASSPGADQPQHFGDGTRLSIL.

Ten or more counts support this clonotype. The chain recombines TRBV6-2 or TRBV6-3 with TRBJ2-7, with a tentative D call TRBD2 (6 bases). This CDR3 has 17 residues. Germline V lookup: CDR1 MNHEY, CDR2 SVGEGT. V was trimmed by 5 bases and J by 1 base, leaving 21 bases between them. In DNA, the CDR3 is TGTGCCAGCAGTAGCAAGAGGGACTCACCTCGGTCCTACGAGCAGTACTTC. Amino acids: CASSSKRDSPRSYEQYF.

In its sample, this clonotype was seen a few times. The chain recombines TRBV19 with TRBJ1-1, with D unclear. CDR1 LNHDA and CDR2 SQIVND come from the germline V gene (reference sequence). The V gene lost 5 bases and the J gene lost 3 bases, with 13 bases spanning the gap. The CDR3 runs 14 residues. CDR3 residues: CASSPTRGHTEAFF. DNA of the CDR3: TGTGCCAGTAGTCCGACCCGGGGTCACACTGAAGCTTTCTTT.

This clonotype occurred once. This chain links TRBV2 with TRBJ2-7; D could derive from TRBD1 or TRBD2 (6 bases each). V dropped 7 bases and J dropped 9 bases, with 19 bases sitting between them. Germline V gives CDR1 SNHLY, CDR2 FYNNEI. The CDR3 runs to 13 residues. DNA for the CDR3: TGTGCCAGCATCGAAGAAACAGGGACTCCGCAGTACTTC. Translating gives CASIEETGTPQYF.

This clonotype came up many times. The rearrangement joins TRBV29-1 to TRBJ2-2; 9 nucleotides match TRBD1. Trimming took 8 bases from V and 5 from J; bases not matched to a gene: 9. CDR3 size: 14 residues. Germline-derived CDR1 and CDR2 are SQVTM and ANQGSEA. The CDR3 loop is CSTARDRDTGELFF. Here the CDR3 DNA reads TGCAGCACTGCCCGGGACAGGGATACCGGGGAGCTGTTTTTT.

This clonotype was recorded many times. This chain uses TRBV20-1 with TRBJ2-2; 10 positions match TRBD2. The V gene end was trimmed by 6 bases and the J gene end by 1 base; junction bases not matched to a gene: 8. Germline V gives CDR1 DFQATT, CDR2 SNEGSKA (reference sequence). The CDR3 is 16 amino acids. The CDR3 region is CSAPRTSGGNTGELFF. The CDR3 coding sequence is TGCAGTGCCCCCCGGACTAGCGGCGGGAACACCGGGGAGCTGTTTTTT.

This clonotype was recorded at least ten times. The V call is TRBV20-1, the J call TRBJ2-5, with 8 bases fitting TRBD2. This CDR3 region has 14 residues. Per the germline V gene, CDR1 is DFQATT and CDR2 is SNEGSKA (reference sequence). V lost 0 bases and J lost 4; bases outside the gene matches: 4. In DNA form, the CDR3 reads TGCAGTGCTAGAGATGGGCTAGCGGGAGAGACCCAGTACTTC. The encoded protein is CSARDGLAGETQYF.

By its share, this clonotype is medium-sized. The chain couples TRBV28 to TRBJ1-2; D remains ambiguous. This CDR3 has 14 residues. Trimming removed 2 bases from V and 4 bases from J, with 11 bases in between. Germline CDR1 and CDR2: MDHEN and SYDVKM. In DNA, the CDR3 is TGTGCCAGCAGTTTACGTGTGCCGTCCTATGGCTACACCTTC. As protein: CASSLRVPSYGYTF.

The gene calls are TRBV5-4 and TRBJ2-3; 9 nucleotides line up with TRBD2. This CDR3 region has 15 residues. Trimming removed 2 bases from V and 4 bases from J; junction bases left unmatched: 5. Germline V gene data show CDR1 as SGHNT and CDR2 as YYREEE (reference sequence). In nucleotides, the CDR3 is TGTGCCAGCAGCTTTGGGGGCGGGAGGGCAGATACGCAGTATTTT. It translates to CASSFGGGRADTQYF.

This clonotype was counted at least ten times. The V and J genes are TRBV20-1 and TRBJ2-5; D unclear. Trimming pared 5 bases from V and 4 bases from J, leaving 5 bases between. The germline V gene has CDR1 DFQATT and CDR2 SNEGSKA (reference sequence). The CDR3 totals 10 residues. The CDR3 reads CSAGRETQYF. The CDR3 bases are TGCAGTGCTGGGCGAGAGACCCAGTACTTC.

The table lists this clonotype with many counts. The J gene is TRBJ1-4, the V gene TRBV5-1, with D possibly matching TRBD1 (5 bases). The CDR3 runs 15 residues. Trimming shortened V by 0 bases and J by 4 bases, and 10 bases separated the two germline ends. Germline V CDR1 and CDR2: SGHRS, YFSETQ. CDR3: CASSLAGTLNEKLFF. CDR3 nucleotide sequence: TGCGCCAGCAGCTTGGCAGGGACCCTTAATGAAAAACTGTTTTTT.